This T cell receptor (beta chain) was profiled in a study of technical replicates of blood from a few donors. Clones were sequenced by immunoSEQ multiplex PCR, and TCRdb holds only the in-frame ones, with some missing. This sample has about 79,000 clones, with more than 85% found just once. The CDR3 length is 13 residues. With 7 bases clipped from V and 10 bases from J, the junction kept 11 bases outside the gene matches. The germline V gene encodes CDR1 SQVTM and CDR2 ANQGSEA. This TCR was recovered from a human donor in good health. Some clones in this sample may be carry-over from other donors' samples. Sequencing was performed on T cells isolated from PBMCs. V is TRBV29-1 and J is TRBJ1-4; 8 bases fit TRBD1. CDR3 bases: TGCAGCGCCGACAGGGGCGAAGGGGGAAAACTGTTTTTT. Encoded protein: CSADRGEGGKLFF.